The clone carrying this TCR beta chain has at least ten counts. The record originates from a study of HIV-infected children after antiretroviral therapy interruption. The overall study: Samples from the continuous-treatment group were taken at weeks 0, 48 and 150.

The sample's treatment: PENTA 11 planned treatment interruption arm or continuous ART arm. Memory CD8+ CD45RO+ CD45RA- T cells were sorted from thawed PBMCs. A 3' RACE protocol on RNA, with unique molecular identifiers, produced the TCR library. Using its own MiXCR run on the 3' RACE reads, TCRdb lists one record per CDR3 protein. The table shows 6,000 to 8,000 distinct CDR3 sequences, with approximately 16% occurring only once. This CDR3 has 18 amino acids. Trimming removed 6 bases from V and 1 base from J; junction bases left unmatched: 12. The clonotype was recovered from a pool of human donors with HIV. The chain recombines TRBV12-3 or TRBV12-4 with TRBJ2-3; 11 bases fit TRBD2. The starting material was CD45RO+ CD8+ T cells from PBMCs, pooled from several time points, obtained from a donor given antiretroviral therapy, either interrupted or continuous. The subset: memory CD8+ CD45RO+ CD45RA- T cells. CDR3 in DNA: TGTGCCAGCAGCCCCTGGACTAGCGGGCCACGTCGCACAGATACGCAGTATTTT. Its protein product is CASSPWTSGPRRTDTQYF.